The TCR beta chain under discussion was sequenced for a study of cytomegalovirus exposure and HLA in healthy donors (dated by TCRdb to 2017 to 2019). Looking at the study overall: An earlier analysis of fewer than 750 of the donors reported 250 to 350 Gb of sequence data and roughly 120 million unique TCR beta sequences obtained from some 170 million T cells. Donor age, sex, ethnicity and CMV serostatus were collected together with the repertoire data. Along with the roughly 700-subject first cohort, a separate validation cohort of over a hundred different subjects was used. The study profiled the T cell repertoires of 500 to 800 subjects by immunosequencing and related them to cytomegalovirus serostatus. Rather than drawing on any new phenotypic data, the later analysis identified candidate immune exposures from TCR beta sequences and the way those sequences occurred across donors. To predict cytomegalovirus infection status, the study brought together high-throughput TCR immunosequencing, statistical association of individual TCRs with disease status, and machine learning. All discovery cohort repertoires had been generated on a single sequencing platform. In a later genetic analysis, genome-wide SNP genotypes for 398 of the 666 donors were used, and that subset was treated as a discovery cohort. The number of typed donors differed by locus: about 620-630 for A, B, C, DRB1 and DQB1; approximately 520 for DQA1; roughly 600 for DPA1; and about 470 for DPB1. HLA typing included class I and class II loci at four-digit resolution. Because of strong linkage in the cohort, five DR-DQ haplotypes were treated as single units for association and clustering. The study was designed to test whether signatures of past pathogen exposure could be identified by cataloging public T cell receptors. Among the approximately 400 genotyped donors, approximately 77% belonged to the genetic ancestry cluster associated with self-reported Caucasian donors. On average, 235,054 unique TCR beta nucleotide sequences were sequenced per donor among 398 genotyped donors of the cohort, with 15% to 20% of those sequences being non-productive. To decide whether each TCR beta V gene segment behaved as functional or pseudogenic, an earlier analysis of fewer than 750 of the donors relied on high-throughput TCR beta sequencing. To study patterns of TCR occurrence, a later analysis re-analyzed previously published TCR beta repertoires from more than 550 donors and added high-resolution HLA genotyping. Approximately 300 gigabases of sequencing data and around 90 million unique TCR sequences made up an early release that covered approximately 620 HLA-typed donors. Findings and caveats that apply to the study as a whole: The classifier was reported to diagnose cytomegalovirus status with high specificity and sensitivity in both the original and validation cohorts. In a later analysis, several top co-occurrence clusters were reported to appear linked to parvovirus B19, influenza, CMV and Epstein-Barr virus. The study gave a list of 150 to 200 TCR beta chains associated with cytomegalovirus. In vitro tests confirmed that a few of the cytomegalovirus-associated TCR beta chains recognize cytomegalovirus antigens. CMV serostatus was the only immune exposure information available for the cohort. The earlier analysis of some 540 of the donors excluded seventeen rarely observed V segments, including chromosome 9 orphons, because counts were too low. Because some donors lacked HLA typing at each locus, the association tests relied only on the typed subset. In an earlier analysis of roughly 560 of the donors, most TCR beta V segments were observed in productive rearrangements about 90% or about 30% of the time, broadly matching IMGT annotations. In a later genetic analysis, a missense DCLRE1C variant was associated with V-gene and J-gene trimming of TCR beta chains, and the association was replicated in an independent cohort. The 87-base-pair reads could not distinguish some IMGT-functional V segments, including TRBV6-2 and TRBV6-3, so those segments were excluded. The sequencing pipeline was judged likely to have produced a cluster of highly shared sequence variants as a technical artifact. A further reported finding was that TCR beta sequences accurately predicted the HLA-A and HLA-B alleles for most subjects in the first cohort. A later analysis found that HLA-associated TCR beta chains were more clonally expanded and had lower generation probabilities than equally common non-associated chains. According to a later analysis, TCR association rates differed among HLA loci, with DRB1 alleles showing the most associated TCRs and HLA-C alleles showing the fewest. Correlated functional status among segregating V segments might reflect linkage disequilibrium, but an unknown experimental factor could not be ruled out. According to a later analysis, most CMV-associated TCR beta chains appeared to be HLA-restricted, and the HLA associations seemed to be driven largely by CMV exposure. The presence/absence analyses assumed that sequencing depth was roughly uniform across donors, and that assumption may not be true. Most TCR sequences were seen in very few donors, while some public TCRs were found in many individuals. It was suggested by the authors that the approach could potentially be generalized to other disease states and immunological phenotypes. Assigning TCR associations to individual alleles was difficult when HLA alleles, especially DR and DQ, strongly co-occurred. Specific HLA alleles were associated with over 15,000 TCR beta sequences at a false discovery rate of 0.05 in a later analysis. In a later genetic analysis, fewer N-insertions in productive TCRs were reported among donors in an Asian-associated ancestry cluster than the approximately 710-donor mean. The cohort was sequenced for TCR beta chains only, and without alpha or paired-chain data the features that could be detected were limited.

From its cysteine to its phenylalanine, the CDR3 spans 15 amino acids. Left in the record is the CDR3 DNA by itself, 45 bases read in frame from the first base. Reading the germline V gene (reference sequence) gives CDR1 SEHNR and CDR2 FQNEAQ. Turning to this clone: Its target antigen remains unknown. No base quality information exists; no much larger clone differs at one position.

The cohort consisted of more than 650 healthy bone marrow donors. At the time of sampling, every cohort member was nominally healthy, though immune exposures that went unrecorded were likely present. The donor tested CMV seropositive, placing the donor among the approximately 290 seropositive members of the cohort. A peripheral blood sample was provided by each donor, and peripheral blood mononuclear cells were used for TCR beta sequencing. Genomic DNA extraction from the blood cell samples was performed with the Qiagen DNeasy Blood Extraction Kit. Preparation of the library involved the immunoSEQ multiplex PCR assay. The multiplex PCR relied on a mix of 60 forward primers for TCR Vbeta segments and 13 reverse primers for TCR Jbeta segments. The CDR3 region of rearranged TCR beta genes was amplified from genomic DNA with a multiplex PCR assay. Amplified TCR beta libraries were sequenced as 87-base-pair reads on the Illumina HiSeq System. In the source study's methods: A later analysis counted about 76 million unique TCR beta chains across the 690 or so repertoires, and 9 million to 14 million of these chains were shared by at least two donors. Raw reads were error-corrected and collapsed into unique sequences by a nearest-neighbor algorithm in which closely related sequences were merged to remove PCR and sequencing errors. To assign V, D and J gene segments, CDR3 sequences were aligned to IMGT reference sequences. Each retained sequence needed at least a six-nucleotide match to both a V gene segment and a J gene segment. A rearrangement counted as productive if the CDR3 had no stop codons and remained in frame with V and J, and every other rearrangement counted as non-productive. Following IMGT convention, CDR3 was defined as the stretch from the second conserved V-encoded cysteine up to the conserved J-encoded phenylalanine. The earlier analysis of 587 of the donors excluded sequences that lacked an unambiguous match to a single V gene segment. In an earlier analysis of several hundred of the donors, a V segment was called functional when productive rearrangements were above 56.7%, and segregating when the standard deviation between donors exceeded 5%. To diagnose cytomegalovirus status from the catalog of TCR beta chain sequences, a statistical classification framework was built. V and J gene assignment, in a later analysis, came from comparing TCR nucleotide sequences with IMGT/GENE-DB human TR gene sequences. Using the TCRdist pipeline, a later analysis assigned CDR3 sequences along with most-parsimonious VDJ recombination scenarios. In a later analysis, every TCR beta chain was defined by the combination of its CDR3 amino acid sequence and its V-gene family, and reads without a unique V-gene family were dropped. As a way to deal with suspected cross-contamination and a sequencing artifact, a later analysis dropped hundreds of nucleotide sequences that were highly shared and had low generation probability. In a later analysis, a clonal expansion index for each public chain was calculated from normalized within-repertoire ranks of inferred template counts. A later analysis computed generation probabilities with a VDJ recombination model fitted to out-of-frame rearrangements, and checked the results against IGoR. In a later analysis, hypergeometric tests were used to score TCR-TCR, TCR-HLA and TCR-CMV co-occurrence, with a repertoire-size bias correction applied to TCR pairs. In a later analysis, false discovery rates were estimated by permuting HLA or CMV assignments 20 times. A later analysis grouped co-occurring TCRs with DBSCAN, adding TCRdist sequence similarity when clustering within HLA-allele-positive subsets. Repertoires with fewer than 30,000 or more than 120,000 public chains, plus five repertoires with anomalous nucleotide sharing, were excluded from co-occurrence clustering. Held by TCRdb, this immuneACCESS table contains in-frame sequences only and omits some clones. Under half of the omission traces to an unresolved V gene where checked; the cause of the rest is unknown. The DNA gave D and trimming, while V, J and clone size come from that table. The sample table contains around 140,000 clones; only one count was recorded for over 60% of them. The ten largest make up under 2% of the sample.

This clonotype was sampled from a female donor in good health and CMV-seropositive. The chain is made from TRBV7-9 and TRBJ2-5, with TRBD2 perhaps the D gene, on 6 matching bases. TRBJ2-7 explains the end of the DNA better; the J call may be wrong. Sequenced material: PBMCs. The CDR3 region: CASSFGSGVSYEQYF. The bases read TGTGCCAGCAGCTTCGGTAGCGGAGTATCCTACGAGCAGTACTTC.